Below, 13 T cell receptor beta chains from the same sample are listed, as sequenced in a study of blood T cells in healthy people across ages. A second PCR of 7 to 11 cycles used a sample-barcoded 5' primer and a J-beta primer mix. In TCRdb, the 5' RACE reads were re-called with MiXCR into one record per CDR3 protein. The table includes roughly 2 million distinct CDR3 sequences, roughly 52% detected once. Sequenced material: blood. Every receptor here comes from a woman aged 40 to 49 in good health.

This clonotype has only a few counts. The chain employs TRBV6-2 or TRBV6-3 and TRBJ2-1; D not certain. V was clipped by 4 bases and J by 4 bases, with 17 bases between them. The CDR3 has 16 residues. The germline V gene encodes CDR1 MNHEY and CDR2 SVGEGT. CDR3 DNA: TGTGCCAGCAGTTCCCTATTCCCATACTCGTACAATGAGCAGTTCTTC. This encodes CASSSLFPYSYNEQFF.

This clonotype appeared a few times. The V gene is TRBV5-1, the J gene TRBJ1-1; D possibly corresponds to TRBD1 (6 bases). The CDR3 covers 15 residues. The V end was cut by 4 bases, the J end by 2 bases, with 15 bases between. From germline, CDR1 is SGHRS and CDR2 YFSETQ. The CDR3 coding sequence is TGCGCCAGCAGCCGTACGACAGGCGGTAACACTGAAGCTTTCTTT. Protein: CASSRTTGGNTEAFF. The full variable domain, its missing parts supplied by reference TRBV5-1 and TRBJ1-1, is KAGVTQTPRYLIKTRGQQVTLSCSPISGHRSVSWYQQTPGQGLQFLFEYFSETQRNKGNFPGRFSGRQFSNSRSEMNVSTLELGDSALYLCASSRTTGGNTEAFFGQGTRLTVV.

The chain couples TRBV5-1 to TRBJ2-7; 9 bases map to TRBD2. With 0 bases clipped from V and 6 bases from J, the junction kept 7 bases outside the gene matches. Germline assignment: CDR1 SGHRS and CDR2 YFSETQ. The CDR3 runs to 15 residues. The CDR3 here is CASSLVGGGAGEQYF. In DNA form, the CDR3 reads TGCGCCAGCAGCTTGGTTGGCGGGGGGGCAGGCGAGCAGTACTTC.

This clonotype has a handful of counts. This chain connects TRBV24-1 to TRBJ2-3, with a possible D match to TRBD1 (6 bases). The CDR3 is made up of 13 amino acids. V was shortened by 4 bases and J by 5 bases, with 9 bases between the two germline ends. Germline V gives CDR1 KGHDR, CDR2 SFDVKD. CDR3 amino acids: CATSEGGLDTQYF. The CDR3 DNA reads as TGTGCCACCAGTGAAGGGGGTTTAGATACGCAGTATTTT.

The J gene is TRBJ2-7, the V gene TRBV11-2; the D is unclear. Per germline, CDR1 SGHAT and CDR2 FQNNGV. Trimming removed 5 bases at V and 0 bases at J, with 14 bases between. The CDR3 loop spans 15 amino acids. Here the CDR3 reads CASSRNRADSYEQYF. CDR3 bases: TGTGCCAGCAGCAGGAACCGGGCCGACTCCTACGAGCAGTACTTC.

This clonotype was found a few times. V usage is TRBV7-9 and J usage is TRBJ2-5, with D perhaps given as TRBD1 or TRBD2 (5 bases each). CDR1 and CDR2 (germline): SEHNR, FQNEAQ (reference sequence). The CDR3 contains 14 residues. The V and J ends lost 4 bases and 6 bases respectively, with 15 bases between them. DNA of the CDR3: TGTGCCAGCAGCTCCTACCGCCTGGGACAGACCCAGTACTTC. It is translated as CASSSYRLGQTQYF. Using reference TRBV7-9 and TRBJ2-5 for the parts outside the CDR3, the full variable domain is DTGVSQNPRHKITKRGQNVTFRCDPISEHNRLYWYRQTLGQGPEFLTYFQNEAQLEKSRLLSDRFSAERPKGSFSTLEIQRTEQGDSAMYLCASSSYRLGQTQYFGPGTRLLVL.

The count of this clonotype is one. The rearrangement links TRBV29-1 to TRBJ1-5; 12 bases line up with TRBD1. CDR1 and CDR2 from the germline V gene are SQVTM and ANQGSEA. With 1 base clipped from V and 6 bases from J, the junction kept 7 bases outside the gene matches. The CDR3 sequence is 16 residues long. CDR3 nucleotide sequence: TGCAGCGTTGAAGCTTGGGGACAGGGGGCGTTTCAGCCCCAGCATTTT. It translates to CSVEAWGQGAFQPQHF.

The chain employs TRBV6-5 and TRBJ2-7, with 14 bases lining up with TRBD2. Germline V gene data show CDR1 as MNHEY and CDR2 as SVGAGI. The V and J ends lost 0 bases and 0 bases, in that order; junction bases with no gene match: 10. The CDR3 runs to 20 residues. CDR3: CASSYSTGLAGVRLSYEQYF. CDR3 DNA: TGTGCCAGCAGTTACTCGACGGGACTAGCGGGGGTCCGACTCTCCTACGAGCAGTACTTC.

The chain joins TRBV28 to TRBJ2-5, with 8 bases aligning to TRBD2. V trimming: 4 bases; J trimming: 5 bases; junction bases outside the gene matches: 12. This CDR3 spans 16 amino acids. Germline loops: CDR1 MDHEN, CDR2 SYDVKM. CDR3 sequence: CASSSLSGLASETQYF. The CDR3 DNA sequence: TGTGCCAGCAGTTCGCTCTCAGGACTAGCTTCTGAGACCCAGTACTTC.

V and J are TRBV29-1 and TRBJ2-3; D possibly uses TRBD1 or TRBD2 (6 bases each). Trimming pared 6 bases from V and 6 bases from J, leaving 13 bases between. This CDR3 contains 12 residues. Germline V gene lookup returns CDR1 SQVTM and CDR2 ANQGSEA. The CDR3 loop is CSVWGAGDTQYF. The DNA of the CDR3 is TGCAGCGTCTGGGGGGCAGGGGATACGCAGTATTTT.

This rearrangement joins TRBV20-1 to TRBJ1-6; the match to TRBD1 covers 7 bases. V shed 7 bases, J shed 10 bases, and the junction held 10 bases outside the gene matches. The CDR3 covers 13 residues. The germline V gene encodes CDR1 DFQATT and CDR2 SNEGSKA (reference sequence). The CDR3 region is CSVRDSPESPLHF. The CDR3 region has the DNA TGCAGTGTTCGGGACAGCCCGGAATCACCCCTCCACTTT.

The rearrangement uses TRBV7-2 and TRBJ2-7, with D possibly being TRBD2 (6 bases). Germline V CDR1 and CDR2: SGHTA, FQGNSA. The CDR3 is made up of 15 amino acids. Trimming took 3 bases from V and 4 from J, leaving 16 bases between them. CDR3 in amino acids: CASSFGSLGRYEQYF. The DNA for the CDR3 is TGTGCCAGCAGCTTCGGGAGTCTAGGGCGGTACGAGCAGTACTTC.

The chain recombines TRBV6-2 or TRBV6-3 with TRBJ1-1; possibly TRBD1 for D (5 bases). Trimming removed 0 bases from V and 1 base from J, with 12 bases in between. The CDR3 totals 16 residues. In germline, CDR1 is MNHEY, CDR2 SVGEGT. In DNA, the CDR3 is TGTGCCAGCAGTTACTCTCACAGGCAGACGAACACTGAAGCTTTCTTT. It is translated as CASSYSHRQTNTEAFF.